The 10 T cell receptor beta chains below all came from one sample that was sequenced in a study of control samples from healthy donors and cancer patients. The table came from immunoSEQ multiplex PCR; TCRdb's copy has only in-frame clones and leaves some out. The data contain roughly 130,000 clones, 75% to 95% of them seen just once; the ten biggest clones take up roughly 2.5%. The source material was blood. These TCRs come from a man younger than 30 in good health.

In this sample, this clone turned up once. The V and J genes are TRBV30 and TRBJ1-6; D uncertain. The CDR3 loop spans 14 amino acids. Germline V gives CDR1 GTSNPN, CDR2 SVGIG (reference sequence). The V end lost 0 bases, the J end lost 4 bases, and 7 bases lay between the germline ends. The DNA for the CDR3 is TGTGCCTGGAGTGTAACCCGTTATAATTCACCCCTCCACTTT. It specifies CAWSVTRYNSPLHF.

CDR3 region: CASSQRGTGGAVDEKLFF. The CDR3 region has the DNA TGTGCCAGCAGCCAAAGAGGGACAGGGGGCGCGGTGGATGAAAAACTGTTTTTT. This chain uses TRBV3-1 (or the pseudogene TRBV3-2) with TRBJ1-4; 12 nucleotides match TRBD1. The CDR3 is 18 amino acids. Germline V gene sequence: CDR1 LGHDT, CDR2 YNNKEL (reference sequence). V was clipped by 2 bases and J by 6 bases; unmatched bases: 10.

A remark on this clone: Compared with germline, one end of the junction differs, possibly owing to a read error. The V and J genes are TRBV2 and TRBJ2-6; D uncertain. Germline CDR1 SNHLY, CDR2 FYNNEI. CDR3 length equals 11 residues. CDR3 residues: CASSGLESPFF. CDR3 DNA sequence: TGTGCCAGCAGTGGCCTTGAGAGTCCCTTTTTC.

The V gene is TRBV11-2, the J gene TRBJ2-6; D call uncertain. From germline, CDR1 is SGHAT and CDR2 FQNNGV. The CDR3 length is 14 residues. V lost 5 bases and J lost 1, with 6 bases in between. CDR3 sequence reads: CASSPKSGANVLTF. The CDR3 coding sequence is TGTGCCAGCAGCCCGAAATCTGGGGCCAACGTCCTGACTTTC.

The sample holds one count of this clone. The chain is built from TRBV14 and TRBJ2-2; D possibly uses TRBD1 or TRBD2 (5 bases each). V dropped 6 bases and J dropped 4 bases, with 9 bases sitting between them. CDR3 length equals 13 residues. The germline V gene has CDR1 SGHDN and CDR2 FVKESK. The CDR3 DNA reads as TGTGCCAGCAGAACTAGGGGCACCGGGGAGCTGTTTTTT. Amino acids: CASRTRGTGELFF. The full variable domain, completed using reference TRBV14 and TRBJ2-2, is EAGVTQFPSHSVIEKGQTVTLRCDPISGHDNLYWYRRVMGKEIKFLLHFVKESKQDESGMPNNRFLAERTGGTYSTLKVQPAELEDSGVYFCASRTRGTGELFFGEGSRLTVL.

The chain links TRBV6-5 to TRBJ1-5; TRBD1 is a possible D gene (6 bases). The CDR3 totals 12 residues. The germline V and J ends were trimmed by 4 bases and 7 bases, with 8 bases remaining between them. Per the germline V gene, CDR1 is MNHEY and CDR2 is SVGAGI. CDR3: CASSSQGQPQHF. CDR3 coding DNA: TGTGCCAGCAGTTCCCAGGGGCAGCCCCAGCATTTT.

The rearrangement uses TRBV11-3 and TRBJ2-1; 10 bases are a match to TRBD2. The germline V gene has CDR1 SGHNT and CDR2 YENEEA. J was trimmed by 5 bases and V by 2 bases; bases with no gene match: 6. The CDR3 runs 16 residues. In DNA, the CDR3 is TGTGCCAGCAGCTTAAGTTTACTAGCGGGGAACAATGAGCAGTTCTTC. It is translated as CASSLSLLAGNNEQFF.

CDR3 loop: CATRGTSATYNEQFF. The CDR3 region has the DNA TGTGCCACCAGAGGAACTAGCGCCACCTACAATGAGCAGTTCTTC. The chain has TRBV15 and TRBJ2-1; TRBD2 agrees at 7 bases. V lost 6 bases to trimming and J lost 2 bases; unmatched junction nucleotides: 7. The CDR3 covers 15 residues. CDR1 and CDR2 from the germline V gene are LNHNV and YYDKDF (reference sequence).

The rearrangement joins TRBV14 to TRBJ1-1; no clear D. Trimming removed 0 bases from V and 0 bases from J, with 11 bases in between. This CDR3 region has 16 residues. Germline CDR1 and CDR2: SGHDN and FVKESK. The CDR3 region has the DNA TGTGCCAGCAGCCAAGATTCTTTCGGGGTGAACACTGAAGCTTTCTTT. It translates to CASSQDSFGVNTEAFF. The entire variable domain, with the rest obtained from reference TRBV14 and TRBJ1-1, is as follows: EAGVTQFPSHSVIEKGQTVTLRCDPISGHDNLYWYRRVMGKEIKFLLHFVKESKQDESGMPNNRFLAERTGGTYSTLKVQPAELEDSGVYFCASSQDSFGVNTEAFFGQGTRLTVV.

V usage is TRBV11-2 and J usage is TRBJ1-2, with 12 bases aligning to TRBD1. This CDR3 is built from 14 residues. Germline-derived CDR1 and CDR2 are SGHAT and FQNNGV. V gave up 4 bases and J gave up 8 bases; unmatched junction bases: 5. The CDR3 loop reads CASSSYGTGGGYTF. The CDR3 nucleotides read TGTGCCAGCAGCTCCTACGGGACAGGGGGCGGCTACACCTTC.